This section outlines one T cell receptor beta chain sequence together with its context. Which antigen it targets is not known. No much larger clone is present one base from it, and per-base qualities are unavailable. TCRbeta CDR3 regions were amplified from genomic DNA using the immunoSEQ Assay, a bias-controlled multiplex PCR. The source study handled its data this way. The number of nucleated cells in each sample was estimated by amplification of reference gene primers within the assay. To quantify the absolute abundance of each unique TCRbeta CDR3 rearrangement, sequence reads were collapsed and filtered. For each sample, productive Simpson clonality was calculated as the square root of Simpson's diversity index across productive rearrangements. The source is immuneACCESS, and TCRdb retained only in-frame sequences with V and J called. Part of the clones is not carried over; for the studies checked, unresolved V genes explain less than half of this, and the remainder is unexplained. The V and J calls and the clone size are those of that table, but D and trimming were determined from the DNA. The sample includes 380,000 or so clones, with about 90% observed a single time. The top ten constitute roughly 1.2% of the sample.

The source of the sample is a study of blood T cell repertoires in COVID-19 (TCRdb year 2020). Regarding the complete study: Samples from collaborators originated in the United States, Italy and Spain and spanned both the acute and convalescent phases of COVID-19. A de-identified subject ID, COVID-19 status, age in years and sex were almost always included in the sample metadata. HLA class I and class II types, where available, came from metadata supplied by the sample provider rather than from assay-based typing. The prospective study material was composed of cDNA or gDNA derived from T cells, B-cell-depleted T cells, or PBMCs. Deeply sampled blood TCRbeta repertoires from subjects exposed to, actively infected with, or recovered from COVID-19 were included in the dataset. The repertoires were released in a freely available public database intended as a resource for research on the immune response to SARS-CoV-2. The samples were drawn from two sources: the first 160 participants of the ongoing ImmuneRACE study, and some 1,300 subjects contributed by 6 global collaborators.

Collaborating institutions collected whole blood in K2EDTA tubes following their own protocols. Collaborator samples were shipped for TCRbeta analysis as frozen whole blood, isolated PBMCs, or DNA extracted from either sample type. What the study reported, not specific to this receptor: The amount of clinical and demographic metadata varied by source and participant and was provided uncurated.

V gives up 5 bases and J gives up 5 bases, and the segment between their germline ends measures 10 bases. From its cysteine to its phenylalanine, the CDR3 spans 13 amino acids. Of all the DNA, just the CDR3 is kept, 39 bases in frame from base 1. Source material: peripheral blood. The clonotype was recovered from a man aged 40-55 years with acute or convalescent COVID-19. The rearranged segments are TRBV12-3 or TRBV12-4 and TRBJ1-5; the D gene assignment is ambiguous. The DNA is TGTGCCAGCAGTCCCGGGGTGGATCAGCCCCAGCATTTT. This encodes CASSPGVDQPQHF.